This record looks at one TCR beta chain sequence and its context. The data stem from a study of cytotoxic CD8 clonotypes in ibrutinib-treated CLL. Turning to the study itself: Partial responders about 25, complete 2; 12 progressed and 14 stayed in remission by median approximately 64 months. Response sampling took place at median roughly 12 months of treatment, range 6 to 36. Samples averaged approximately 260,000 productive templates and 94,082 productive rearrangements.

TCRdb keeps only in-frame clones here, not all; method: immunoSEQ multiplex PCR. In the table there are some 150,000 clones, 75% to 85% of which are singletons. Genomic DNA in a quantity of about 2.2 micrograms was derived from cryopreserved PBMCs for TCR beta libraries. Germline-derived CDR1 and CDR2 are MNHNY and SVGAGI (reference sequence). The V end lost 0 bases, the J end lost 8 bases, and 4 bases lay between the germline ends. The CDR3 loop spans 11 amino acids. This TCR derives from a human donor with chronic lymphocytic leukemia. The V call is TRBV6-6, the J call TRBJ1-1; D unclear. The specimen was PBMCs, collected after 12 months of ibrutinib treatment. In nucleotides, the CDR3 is TGTGCCAGCAGTTACTCTGAAGAAGCTTTCTTT. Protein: CASSYSEEAFF.